This T cell receptor beta chain was found in a study of cytomegalovirus exposure and HLA in healthy donors. This PCR relied on a set of 60 Vbeta primers and 13 Jbeta primers. The repertoire was sequenced with immunoSEQ multiplex PCR; TCRdb's copy has only in-frame clones and lacks some. The sample shows roughly 120,000 clones, about 80% of them seen only once. Deletions cut 1 base from V and 4 bases from J, with 13 bases between. Looked up from germline, CDR1 is LNHNV and CDR2 is YYDKDF (reference sequence). There are 15 residues in the CDR3. Material: PBMCs. The chain uses TRBV15 and TRBJ2-5, with D unresolved. The source is a male donor in good health and CMV-seronegative. The CDR3, as DNA: TGTGCCACCAGCAGAGTTAGTGGAGACTTAGAGACCCAGTACTTC. The encoded protein is CATSRVSGDLETQYF.